A selection of T cell receptor beta chains follows, all from one sample in a study of OX40 agonist ivuxolimab in advanced cancers. The method was immunoSEQ multiplex PCR; TCRdb's version includes in-frame clones alone and lacks a portion of them. The data contain under 65,000 clones, approximately 89% of them seen just once; the ten biggest clones take up 8% to 10%. Sequencing used CD4+ or CD8+ T cells sorted from blood, obtained in a trial of the OX40 agonist ivuxolimab. The source of these receptors is an adult with an advanced solid tumor such as melanoma, head and neck, liver or kidney cancer. CDR3s include the opening cysteine and the closing phenylalanine or tryptophan.

length: 19; J: TRBJ2-1; V: TRBV19; CDR3: CASSSDPQEFVSSYNEQFF
length: 15; J: TRBJ2-3; V: TRBV11-3; CDR3: CASSRTGGSTDTQYF
length: 14; J: TRBJ1-2; V: TRBV29-1; CDR3: CSGDDTRGPYGYTF
length: 15; J: TRBJ1-5; V: TRBV27; CDR3: CASRPTLSPNQPQHF
length: 14; J: TRBJ1-1; V: TRBV4-1; CDR3: CASSLPMENTEAFF
length: 15; J: TRBJ2-3; V: TRBV7-8; CDR3: CASSIIAGGTDTQYF
length: 15; J: TRBJ2-7; V: TRBV11-2; CDR3: CASSLTGTTSDEQYF
length: 13; J: TRBJ2-7; V: TRBV2; CDR3: CASLGTGAYEQYF
length: 17; J: TRBJ2-5; V: TRBV28; CDR3: CASSFGSGQVYQETQYF
length: 15; J: .; V: TRBV5-6; CDR3: CASSLVGQVSYEQYF
length: 14; J: TRBJ2-7; V: TRBV19; CDR3: CASSPFSGSYEQYF
length: 16; J: TRBJ1-5; V: TRBV7-3; CDR3: CASSLVGGYSNQPQHF
length: 16; J: TRBJ2-3; V: TRBV11-3; CDR3: CASSPEAGRTTDTQYF
length: 13; J: TRBJ2-3; V: TRBV6-5; CDR3: CATASGGPDTQYF
length: 15; J: TRBJ2-1; V: TRBV11-2; CDR3: CASSFRLSGSNEQFF
length: 14; J: .; V: TRBV6-5; CDR3: CASSPTSGSDEQYF
length: 16; J: TRBJ2-2; V: TRBV5-5; CDR3: CASSLGTSLNTGELFF
length: 17; J: TRBJ2-7; V: TRBV28; CDR3: CASSSPDRANSPYEQYF
length: 14; J: TRBJ1-2; V: TRBV7-2; CDR3: CASSSHQNNYGYTF
length: 14; J: TRBJ2-7; V: TRBV4-3; CDR3: CASSQVLGAYEQYF
length: 13; J: TRBJ1-1; V: TRBV30; CDR3: CAWSVMRGTEAFF
length: 12; J: TRBJ2-1; V: TRBV27; CDR3: CASSLGHNEQFF
length: 12; J: TRBJ1-6; V: TRBV5-6; CDR3: CASSLSGSPLHF
length: 14; J: TRBJ1-2; V: TRBV5-5; CDR3: CASSLGPGGSGYTF
length: 13; J: TRBJ1-2; V: TRBV27; CDR3: CASSGGESFGYTF
length: 14; J: TRBJ2-1; V: TRBV27; CDR3: CASSLRVVAGEQFF
length: 15; J: TRBJ2-7; V: TRBV27; CDR3: CASSPTGSFAYEQYF
length: 14; J: TRBJ2-7; V: TRBV12-5; CDR3: CASGPQGFPYEQYF
length: 15; J: TRBJ2-2; V: TRBV10-3; CDR3: CAIRLRDSDTGELFF
length: 13; J: TRBJ1-1; V: TRBV5-4; CDR3: CASSLADNTEAFF
length: 14; J: TRBJ2-7; V: TRBV19; CDR3: CASSILYPSYEQYF
length: 14; J: TRBJ2-3; V: TRBV19; CDR3: CASSLRLAGDTQYF
length: 15; J: TRBJ1-2; V: TRBV5-1; CDR3: CASSLDRAGHYGYTF
length: 12; J: TRBJ1-1; V: TRBV25-1; CDR3: CASSHYRGEAFF
length: 14; J: TRBJ2-2; V: TRBV7-3; CDR3: CASSLIGGGGELFF
length: 15; J: TRBJ2-7; V: TRBV13; CDR3: CASSFSSGRYDEQYF
length: 11; J: TRBJ2-1; V: TRBV5-4; CDR3: CASSLGNEQFF
length: 14; J: TRBJ2-4; V: TRBV28; CDR3: CASSFRGFENIQYF
length: 14; J: TRBJ2-5; V: TRBV5-6; CDR3: CASSLAGGLETQYF
length: 16; J: TRBJ2-1; V: TRBV27; CDR3: CASSRTDRGLYNEQFF
length: 17; J: TRBJ2-1; V: TRBV14; CDR3: CASSQDLKTGGNNEQFF
length: 14; J: TRBJ1-5; V: TRBV19; CDR3: CASSIGVSNQPQHF
length: 17; J: TRBJ2-2; V: TRBV7-3; CDR3: CASSSRGDNANTGELFF
length: 17; J: TRBJ2-7; V: TRBV7-2; CDR3: CASSPFERAGSGYEQYF
length: 14; J: TRBJ2-1; V: TRBV9; CDR3: CASSAQSFYNEQFF
length: 13; J: TRBJ2-7; V: TRBV27; CDR3: CASSLGYTYEQYF
length: 12; J: TRBJ1-1; V: TRBV29-1; CDR3: CSVVTGNTEAFF
length: 12; J: TRBJ1-2; V: TRBV19; CDR3: CASRLATGGYTF
length: 13; J: TRBJ2-7; V: TRBV6-5; CDR3: CASSNLLSYEQYF
length: 14; J: TRBJ1-2; V: TRBV9; CDR3: CASSVGTGGYGYTF
length: 12; J: TRBJ1-2; V: TRBV5-4; CDR3: CASSSGTDGYTF
length: 13; J: TRBJ1-1; V: TRBV13; CDR3: CASSSDRGTEAFF
length: 15; J: TRBJ2-1; V: TRBV19; CDR3: CASSIGTRSYNEQFF
length: 16; J: TRBJ1-6; V: TRBV19; CDR3: CASSIGGSSYNSPLHF
length: 15; J: TRBJ1-1; V: TRBV19; CDR3: CASSIRQTWNTEAFF
length: 15; J: TRBJ1-3; V: TRBV6-1; CDR3: CASSEATGQGNTIYF
length: 16; J: TRBJ1-4; V: TRBV6-5; CDR3: CASSYSGGTVNEKLFF